These 32 T cell receptor beta chains were all obtained from the same sample, sequenced in a study of cytomegalovirus exposure and HLA in healthy donors. In the PCR, 60 Vbeta and 13 Jbeta primers were used. The protocol was immunoSEQ multiplex PCR, while the TCRdb copy is restricted to in-frame clones and leaves out a portion. The table has roughly 170,000 clones, roughly 78% seen once; the top ten hold approximately 13%. Sequenced material: PBMCs. The receptors were sampled from a woman in her forties or fifties in good health and CMV-seropositive.

This clone has more than one count but fewer than ten. The chain combines TRBV5-1 with TRBJ2-1; D might be TRBD2 (5 bases). The CDR3 covers 17 residues. The germline V gene has CDR1 SGHRS and CDR2 YFSETQ. Trimming took 1 base from V and 6 from J, leaving 20 bases between them. DNA for the CDR3: TGCGCCAGCAGCTTGTATGGCCGGACTTCCCTTTCCAATGAGCAGTTCTTC. This gives the protein CASSLYGRTSLSNEQFF.

The genes are TRBV4-1 and TRBJ2-7; possibly TRBD1 for D (5 bases). The germline V gene has CDR1 MGHRA and CDR2 YSYEKL. This CDR3 has 15 residues. V gave up 1 base and J gave up 3 bases, with 13 bases separating them. CDR3 residues: CASSQGAARVYEQYF. The CDR3 DNA sequence: TGCGCCAGCAGCCAAGGGGCCGCCAGGGTCTACGAGCAGTACTTC.

The chain joins TRBV10-3 to TRBJ2-2; 8 positions match TRBD1. The V and J ends lost 0 bases and 4 bases, in that order; junction bases with no gene match: 10. Germline V CDR1 and CDR2: ENHRY, SYGVKD. The CDR3 spans 18 residues. Here the CDR3 reads CAISESGRGPVSTGELFF. In DNA form, the CDR3 reads TGTGCCATCAGTGAGTCGGGCAGGGGGCCGGTTAGCACCGGGGAGCTGTTTTTT.

The V call is TRBV30, the J call TRBJ1-5; tentative D call: TRBD1 (6 bases). The CDR3 totals 16 residues. V was trimmed by 2 bases and J by 5 bases, leaving 19 bases between them. From germline, CDR1 is GTSNPN and CDR2 SVGIG (reference sequence). DNA of the CDR3: TGTGCCTGGAGTCCGTTCCAGGGGCTGATGGATCAGCCCCAGCATTTT. This gives the protein CAWSPFQGLMDQPQHF. The full variable domain, with the rest looked up from reference TRBV30 and TRBJ1-5, is SQTIHQWPATLVQPVGSPLSLECTVEGTSNPNLYWYRQAAGRGLQLLFYSVGIGQISSEVPQNLSASRPQDRQFILSSKKLLLSDSGFYLCAWSPFQGLMDQPQHFGDGTRLSIL.

This clone appeared a few times. V gene TRBV4-1 combines with J gene TRBJ2-5; D unresolved. The end of the DNA aligns better with TRBJ2-7, so the J call may be wrong. The germline V gene encodes CDR1 MGHRA and CDR2 YSYEKL. This CDR3 region has 14 residues. CDR3 sequence (DNA): TGCGCCAGCAGCCAAGAGATAAGCTCCTACGAGCAGTACTTC. Its translation: CASSQEISSYEQYF.

This chain links TRBV2 with TRBJ2-7, with no clear D. This CDR3 is built from 11 residues. In germline, CDR1 is SNHLY, CDR2 FYNNEI. The V gene lost 7 bases and the J gene lost 1 base, with 5 bases spanning the gap. The CDR3 loop is CASTFSYEQYF. DNA for the CDR3: TGTGCCAGCACTTTTTCCTACGAGCAGTACTTC.

This clone was seen only a few times. The genes are TRBV6-5 and TRBJ1-2; possibly TRBD1 for D (5 bases). The CDR3 spans 12 residues. V was cut by 6 bases and J by 8 bases, with 13 bases left in between. From germline, CDR1 is MNHEY and CDR2 SVGAGI. For the CDR3, the DNA is TGTGCCAGCAGCCCCATGGGGCAGGGCTACACCTTC. Encoded protein: CASSPMGQGYTF.

The chain joins TRBV6-5 to TRBJ1-1; D is ambiguous. The CDR3 has 15 residues. The ends were cut back, 0 bases at V and 0 bases at J, with 8 bases in the middle. Per germline, CDR1 MNHEY and CDR2 SVGAGI. Written as DNA, the CDR3 is TGTGCCAGCAGTTACTCGAGACTGATGAACACTGAAGCTTTCTTT. Amino acids: CASSYSRLMNTEAFF.

CDR3 in DNA: TGTGCCAGCAGCGTAGGTGGCAGGGGAGGGGAGACCCAGTACTTC. Protein: CASSVGGRGGETQYF. The V call is TRBV9, the J call TRBJ2-5, with D possibly TRBD2 on 7 matching bases. CDR1 is SGDLS, CDR2 YYNGEE, per germline. The CDR3 extends over 15 amino acids. The V end was cut by 0 bases, the J end by 5 bases, with 14 bases between.

The rearrangement joins TRBV7-3 to TRBJ2-5; 7 bases match TRBD2. Germline assignment: CDR1 SGHTA and CDR2 FQGTGA. CDR3 length equals 16 residues. J lost 2 bases, V lost 1 base, and 7 bases had no gene match. The CDR3: CASSLIGLGQQETQYF. The CDR3 DNA reads TGTGCCAGCAGCTTAATAGGACTAGGGCAACAAGAGACCCAGTACTTC.

The V and J genes are TRBV6-6 and TRBJ2-5; 10 nucleotides align to TRBD2. V gave up 7 bases and J gave up 1 base; unmatched junction bases: 6. The CDR3 consists of 15 residues. The germline gives CDR1 MNHNY, CDR2 SVGAGI (reference sequence). As DNA, the CDR3 is TGTGCCAGCAAATGGACTAGCGGTCCCCAAGAGACCCAGTACTTC. It encodes CASKWTSGPQETQYF.

This clone was seen a few times. The chain is built from TRBV7-3 and TRBJ2-5, with D unclear. CDR1 and CDR2 from the germline V gene are SGHTA and FQGTGA. V was shortened by 2 bases and J by 5 bases, with 15 bases between the two germline ends. The length of the CDR3 is 15 residues. CDR3 in amino acids: CASSLAGVAVETQYF. In DNA form, the CDR3 reads TGTGCCAGCAGCTTAGCCGGAGTCGCGGTGGAGACCCAGTACTTC.

The count of this clone is one. The gene calls are TRBV5-1 and TRBJ2-2; TRBD2 aligns across 13 bases. This CDR3 region has 16 residues. After removal of 4 bases from V and 7 bases from J, the junction contained 7 bases not matched to a gene. Germline V gives CDR1 SGHRS, CDR2 YFSETQ. The CDR3 here is CASSHTSGGAGGELFF. The CDR3 DNA reads TGCGCCAGCAGCCACACTAGCGGGGGGGCCGGCGGGGAGCTGTTTTTT.

The chain joins TRBV9 to TRBJ2-6, with 9 bases matching TRBD1. J was trimmed by 4 bases and V by 4 bases; bases with no gene match: 3. The CDR3 totals 15 residues. Germline V gene sequence: CDR1 SGDLS, CDR2 YYNGEE. The CDR3 protein is CASSYRGPGANVLTF. In DNA, the CDR3 is TGTGCCAGCAGCTACAGGGGGCCGGGGGCCAACGTCCTGACTTTC.

The rearrangement links TRBV6-6 to TRBJ1-6; weak D call: TRBD1 (6 bases). The ends were cut back, 2 bases at V and 9 bases at J, with 17 bases in the middle. This CDR3 region has 16 residues. Germline CDR1 MNHNY, CDR2 SVGAGI (reference sequence). The CDR3 nucleotides read TGTGCCAGCAGTTACCGAAGTACAGGGATCGGTTCACCCCTCCACTTT. Its protein is CASSYRSTGIGSPLHF.

The rearrangement links TRBV7-6 to TRBJ1-1, with D uncertain. V dropped 4 bases and J dropped 1 base, with 10 bases sitting between them. CDR1 and CDR2 from the germline V gene are SGHVS and FNYEAQ. The CDR3 extends over 14 amino acids. The CDR3 loop reads CASSSKEGNTEAFF. CDR3 bases: TGTGCCAGCAGCTCAAAAGAGGGGAACACTGAAGCTTTCTTT.

The chain employs TRBV20-1 and TRBJ1-1; no definite D call. V lost 3 bases and J 1 base, leaving 3 bases between the germline ends. CDR3 length equals 11 residues. Germline V CDR1 and CDR2: DFQATT, SNEGSKA (reference sequence). The CDR3 is CSASRNTEAFF. CDR3 DNA sequence: TGCAGTGCTAGTAGGAACACTGAAGCTTTCTTT.

The rearrangement joins TRBV18 to TRBJ1-2; 7 bases line up with TRBD1. In germline, CDR1 is KGHSH, CDR2 LQKENI. The CDR3 loop spans 13 amino acids. The trim removed 5 bases at V and 8 bases at J, leaving 8 bases unmatched. CDR3 coding DNA: TGTGCCAGCTCAACCAGGACAGGATCCGGCTACACCTTC. Translation: CASSTRTGSGYTF.

V gene TRBV30 combines with J gene TRBJ2-1, with D unclear. Germline assignment: CDR1 GTSNPN and CDR2 SVGIG (reference sequence). This CDR3 is built from 16 residues. Trimming pared 0 bases from V and 2 bases from J, leaving 14 bases between. The CDR3 here is CAWSVPPGLTYNEQFF. The CDR3 region has the DNA TGTGCCTGGAGTGTACCCCCAGGTTTAACCTACAATGAGCAGTTCTTC.

This chain joins TRBV5-6 and TRBJ2-5, with TRBD1 as a possible D gene (5 bases). The germline V gene has CDR1 SGHDT and CDR2 YYEEEE. V lost 0 bases and J lost 1, with 7 bases in between. The CDR3 loop spans 14 amino acids. CDR3 DNA sequence: TGTGCCAGCAGCTTGGGGACATTCCAAGAGACCCAGTACTTC. This codes for CASSLGTFQETQYF.

This chain links TRBV2 with TRBJ1-6; 7 positions match TRBD1. The trim removed 9 bases at V and 4 bases at J, leaving 3 bases unmatched. CDR3 size: 13 residues. The V gene's germline CDR1 is SNHLY and CDR2 FYNNEI. CDR3 nucleotides: TGTGCCAGTCGACAGGGATATAATTCACCCCTCCACTTT. Its protein product is CASRQGYNSPLHF.

The V and J genes are TRBV19 and TRBJ2-1, with D possibly TRBD1 on 6 matching bases. The length of the CDR3 is 13 residues. The ends were cut back, 5 bases at V and 10 bases at J, with 15 bases in the middle. Germline V CDR1 and CDR2: LNHDA, SQIVND (reference sequence). The CDR3: CASSLNRALEQFF. CDR3 in DNA: TGTGCCAGTAGTCTTAACAGGGCATTGGAGCAGTTCTTC.

The chain has TRBV20-1 and TRBJ2-1; D is unresolved. Germline loops: CDR1 DFQATT, CDR2 SNEGSKA (reference sequence). Between the trimmed V and J ends, which lost 5 bases and 7 bases, there was a span of 9 bases. The CDR3 totals 11 residues. The CDR3 bases are TGCAGTGCTGGTCGCGAGAATGAGCAGTTCTTC. Residues: CSAGRENEQFF.

CDR3 sequence: CASSLASGGYEQYF. The CDR3, as DNA: TGCGCCAGCAGCTTGGCTAGCGGGGGATACGAGCAGTACTTC. The rearrangement uses TRBV5-1 and TRBJ2-7; TRBD2 matches 10 bases. V was clipped by 0 bases and J by 4 bases; unmatched bases: 1. CDR1 is SGHRS and CDR2 is YFSETQ in the germline V gene. This CDR3 contains 14 residues.

This CDR3 is CASSVTSMNTGELFF. CDR3 in DNA: TGTGCCAGCAGCGTGACTAGCATGAACACCGGGGAGCTGTTTTTT. The rearrangement joins TRBV9 to TRBJ2-2, with 7 positions matching TRBD2. The germline gives CDR1 SGDLS, CDR2 YYNGEE. After removal of 2 bases from V and 1 base from J, the junction contained 2 bases not matched to a gene. The CDR3 extends over 15 amino acids.

This clone was observed a handful of times. The chain uses TRBV5-1 and TRBJ1-1; D is unclear. The CDR3 is 14 residues long. V gave up 4 bases and J gave up 0 bases, with 10 bases separating them. Per germline, CDR1 SGHRS and CDR2 YFSETQ. The CDR3 DNA follows: TGCGCCAGCAGCCCCGGAGACCTGAACACTGAAGCTTTCTTT. As protein: CASSPGDLNTEAFF.

The DNA of the CDR3 is TGCGCCAGCAGCTCAGGCGCAGGGAGGTGGAGCACAGATACGCAGTATTTT. Protein product: CASSSGAGRWSTDTQYF. The chain joins TRBV5-1 to TRBJ2-3; TRBD2 is a possible D gene (6 bases). Germline V gene data show CDR1 as SGHRS and CDR2 as YFSETQ. Trimming stripped 3 bases from V and 0 bases from J, with 17 bases between. The CDR3 length is 17 residues.

The CDR3 spells CASTLDLTGDTQYF. The CDR3 nucleotides are TGTGCCAGCACCTTGGACTTGACCGGAGATACGCAGTATTTT. The chain is built from TRBV11-1 and TRBJ2-3, with TRBD2 as a possible D gene (5 bases). Germline V lookup: CDR1 SGHAT, CDR2 FQDESV (reference sequence). The length of the CDR3 is 14 residues. Trimming pared 7 bases from V and 5 bases from J, leaving 16 bases between.

V gene TRBV14 combines with J gene TRBJ1-2; 8 bases map to TRBD1. The CDR3 consists of 11 residues. The germline V gene has CDR1 SGHDN and CDR2 FVKESK. J lost 8 bases, V lost 8 bases, and 4 bases had no gene match. CDR3 sequence (DNA): TGTGCCAGCGACAGGGGTAGAGGCTACACCTTC. The encoded protein is CASDRGRGYTF.

The chain uses TRBV15 and TRBJ1-1; tentatively, D is TRBD1 (5 bases). Trimming pared 1 base from V and 0 bases from J, leaving 12 bases between. Germline lookup yields CDR1 LNHNV and CDR2 YYDKDF (reference sequence). This CDR3 spans 16 amino acids. The CDR3 spells CATSRGMEGMNTEAFF. The CDR3 DNA follows: TGTGCCACCAGCAGAGGGATGGAGGGGATGAACACTGAAGCTTTCTTT. The full variable domain, in which reference TRBV15 and TRBJ1-1 provide the parts outside the CDR3, is DAMVIQNPRYQVTQFGKPVTLSCSQTLNHNVMYWYQQKSSQAPKLLFHYYDKDFNNEADTPDNFQSRRPNTSFCFLDIRSPGLGDTAMYLCATSRGMEGMNTEAFFGQGTRLTVV.

With respect to this clone: This same CDR3 is encoded by further DNA sequences in the sample. V usage is TRBV18 and J usage is TRBJ1-1, with no clear D. CDR1 KGHSH and CDR2 LQKENI come from the germline V gene. V lost 1 base to trimming and J lost 5 bases, with 8 bases between them. CDR3 length: 13 residues. This chain's CDR3 is CASSPQQNTEAFF. The CDR3 nucleotides read TGTGCCAGCTCACCACAACAGAATACTGAAGCTTTCTTT.

V usage is TRBV6-1 and J usage is TRBJ1-1, with a possible D match to TRBD1 (6 bases). V dropped 5 bases and J dropped 4 bases, with 14 bases sitting between them. This CDR3 has 14 amino acids. In germline, CDR1 is MNHNS, CDR2 SASEGT. CDR3 nucleotide sequence: TGTGCCAGCAGTCCTCAGGGGCAGGGCACTGAAGCTTTCTTT. Protein sequence: CASSPQGQGTEAFF.